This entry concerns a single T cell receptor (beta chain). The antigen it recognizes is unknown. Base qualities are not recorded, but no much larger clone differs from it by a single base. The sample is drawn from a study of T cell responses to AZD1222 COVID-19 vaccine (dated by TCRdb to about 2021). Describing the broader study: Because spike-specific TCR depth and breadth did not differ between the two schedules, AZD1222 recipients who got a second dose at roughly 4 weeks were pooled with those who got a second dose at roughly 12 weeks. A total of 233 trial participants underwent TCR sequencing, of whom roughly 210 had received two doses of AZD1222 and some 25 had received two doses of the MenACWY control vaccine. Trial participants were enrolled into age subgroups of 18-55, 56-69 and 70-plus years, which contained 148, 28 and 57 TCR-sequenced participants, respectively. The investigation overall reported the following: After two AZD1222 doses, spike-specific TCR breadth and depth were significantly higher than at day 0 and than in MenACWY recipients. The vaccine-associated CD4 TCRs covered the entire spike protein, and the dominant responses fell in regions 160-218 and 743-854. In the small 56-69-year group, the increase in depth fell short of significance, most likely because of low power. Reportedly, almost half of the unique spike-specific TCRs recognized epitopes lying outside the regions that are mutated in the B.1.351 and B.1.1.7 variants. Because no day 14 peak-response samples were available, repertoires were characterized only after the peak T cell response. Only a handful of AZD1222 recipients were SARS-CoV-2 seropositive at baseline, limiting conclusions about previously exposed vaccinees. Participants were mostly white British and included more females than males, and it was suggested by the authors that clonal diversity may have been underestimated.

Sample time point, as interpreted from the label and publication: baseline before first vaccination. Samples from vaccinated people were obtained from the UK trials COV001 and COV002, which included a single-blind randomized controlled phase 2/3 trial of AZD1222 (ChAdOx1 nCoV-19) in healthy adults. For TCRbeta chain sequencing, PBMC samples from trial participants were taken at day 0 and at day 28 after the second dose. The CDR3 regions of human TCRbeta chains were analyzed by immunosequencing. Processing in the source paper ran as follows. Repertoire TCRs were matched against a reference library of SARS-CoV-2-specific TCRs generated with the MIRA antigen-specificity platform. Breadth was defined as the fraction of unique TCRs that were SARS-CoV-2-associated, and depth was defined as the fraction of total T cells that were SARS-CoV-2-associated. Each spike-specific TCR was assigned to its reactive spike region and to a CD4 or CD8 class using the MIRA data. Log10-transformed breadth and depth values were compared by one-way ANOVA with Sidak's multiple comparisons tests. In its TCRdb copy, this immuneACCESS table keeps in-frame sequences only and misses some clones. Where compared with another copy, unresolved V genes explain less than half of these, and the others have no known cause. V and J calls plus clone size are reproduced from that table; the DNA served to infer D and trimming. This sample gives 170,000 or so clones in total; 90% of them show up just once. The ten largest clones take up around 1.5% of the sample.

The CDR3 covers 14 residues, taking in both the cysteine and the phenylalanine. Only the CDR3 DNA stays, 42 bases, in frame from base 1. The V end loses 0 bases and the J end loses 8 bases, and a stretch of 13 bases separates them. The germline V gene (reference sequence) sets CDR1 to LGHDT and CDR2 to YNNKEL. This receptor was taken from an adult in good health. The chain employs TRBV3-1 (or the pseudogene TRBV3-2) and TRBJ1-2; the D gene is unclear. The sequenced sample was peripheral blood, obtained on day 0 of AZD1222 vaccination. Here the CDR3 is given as CASSQDRGASGYTF. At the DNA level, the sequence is TGTGCCAGCAGCCAAGATAGAGGAGCGTCGGGCTACACCTTC.